This T cell receptor beta chain was retrieved from a study of cytomegalovirus exposure and HLA in healthy donors. The length of the CDR3 is 16 residues. With V trimmed by 4 bases and J by 0 bases, 5 bases remained unmatched. The germline V gene encodes CDR1 MNHEY and CDR2 SMNVEV (reference sequence). Details on this clone: The antigen is not known.

The PCR used 60 Vbeta and 13 Jbeta primers. Method: immunoSEQ multiplex PCR; TCRdb's copy keeps in-frame clones and lacks some. The sample carries over 65,000 clones, around 79% recorded once. Study results and caveats: Later analysis suggested most CMV-associated TCR beta chains were HLA-restricted. It is likely that the observed cluster of highly shared sequence variants was a sequencing artifact.

V is TRBV27 and J is TRBJ2-1, with 8 nucleotides matching TRBD1. The source is a woman aged 25 to 45 in good health and CMV-seropositive. Sequences were obtained from PBMCs. This CDR3 reads CASSSSQGGSYNEQFF. CDR3 in DNA: TGTGCCAGCAGTTCCTCACAGGGGGGCTCCTACAATGAGCAGTTCTTC.